A single sample is the source of the 15 T cell receptor beta chains below, sequenced in a study of cytomegalovirus exposure and HLA in healthy donors. Amplification used 60 Vbeta primers and 13 Jbeta primers. Sequencing was performed with immunoSEQ multiplex PCR; in TCRdb, only in-frame clones are kept and a portion is missing. This sample carries around 150,000 clones, 60% to 85% of them seen once, and the ten largest clones take about 7.9%. The specimen was PBMCs. These receptors all come from a male donor in good health and CMV-seropositive.

The genes are TRBV6-6 and TRBJ2-5; 12 bases line up with TRBD2. The CDR3 loop spans 16 amino acids. CDR1 MNHNY and CDR2 SVGAGI come from the germline V gene (reference sequence). The J segment lost 1 base and the V segment lost 6 bases, leaving 6 bases of the junction unmatched. CDR3 sequence (DNA): TGTGCCAGCAGCCCGGGACTAGCGGGCCTCCAAGAGACCCAGTACTTC. This gives the protein CASSPGLAGLQETQYF.

The rearrangement links TRBV10-3 to TRBJ2-7; 7 bases fit TRBD2. The CDR3 covers 14 residues. Per germline, CDR1 ENHRY and CDR2 SYGVKD. V shed 2 bases, J shed 5 bases, and the junction held 6 bases outside the gene matches. This chain's CDR3 is CAISEGEGWNEQYF. DNA of the CDR3: TGTGCCATCAGTGAGGGGGAGGGGTGGAACGAGCAGTACTTC.

The chain uses TRBV14 and TRBJ1-6, with TRBD1 matching 7 bases. The CDR3 runs 16 residues. With 8 bases clipped from V and 3 bases from J, the junction kept 10 bases outside the gene matches. Germline CDR1 and CDR2: SGHDN and FVKESK. In DNA form, the CDR3 reads TGTGCCAGCCGACAGGGCGATCGGGTCTATAATTCACCCCTCCACTTT. Residues: CASRQGDRVYNSPLHF. Based on the CDR3 plus reference TRBV14 and TRBJ1-6, the full variable domain is EAGVTQFPSHSVIEKGQTVTLRCDPISGHDNLYWYRRVMGKEIKFLLHFVKESKQDESGMPNNRFLAERTGGTYSTLKVQPAELEDSGVYFCASRQGDRVYNSPLHFGNGTRLTVT.

The V gene is TRBV7-9, the J gene TRBJ2-7; D gene uncertain. V was trimmed by 4 bases and J by 3 bases, leaving 13 bases between them. Per the germline V gene, CDR1 is SEHNR and CDR2 is FQNEAQ (reference sequence). CDR3 size: 14 residues. The CDR3 DNA follows: TGTGCCAGCAGCTCCCAGGAAGGCAGCTACGAGCAGTACTTC. Its translation is CASSSQEGSYEQYF.

This clone was detected once. This sequence joins TRBV9 and TRBJ1-2; 7 bases agree with TRBD1. Trimming cost V 3 bases and J 4 bases; bases outside gene matches: 6. The CDR3 spans 14 residues. CDR1 is SGDLS and CDR2 is YYNGEE in the germline V gene. Here the CDR3 DNA reads TGTGCCAGCAGCGGGGGGCAGGGGGGCTATGGCTACACCTTC. The encoded protein is CASSGGQGGYGYTF.

CDR3 amino acids: CASSVHSSGGHSTDTQYF. The DNA for the CDR3 is TGTGCCAGCAGCGTCCATTCTAGCGGGGGGCATAGCACAGATACGCAGTATTTT. V is TRBV2 and J is TRBJ2-3; 11 bases map to TRBD2. This CDR3 contains 18 residues. Trimming at V came to 6 bases and at J to 0 bases, leaving 11 bases not matched to a gene. Per the germline V gene, CDR1 is SNHLY and CDR2 is FYNNEI.

V is TRBV18 and J is TRBJ2-3; 9 bases line up with TRBD2. The CDR3 is 17 amino acids. Germline CDR1 reads KGHSH; CDR2 reads LQKENI. Trimming at V came to 6 bases and at J to 2 bases, leaving 12 bases not matched to a gene. The CDR3, as DNA: TGTGCCAGCTCCCCTTTGGGAGCGGGGGGACACACAGATACGCAGTATTTT. This encodes CASSPLGAGGHTDTQYF.

The V and J genes are TRBV5-4 and TRBJ1-4; 7 positions agree with TRBD1. This CDR3 has 16 residues. V was pared by 4 bases and J by 5 bases, with 11 bases of the junction left unmatched. Germline V gives CDR1 SGHNT, CDR2 YYREEE (reference sequence). As DNA, the CDR3 is TGTGCCAGCAGCCCGACGAGGGGGCCAGGAAATGAAAAACTGTTTTTT. It is translated as CASSPTRGPGNEKLFF.

The rearrangement links TRBV6-1 to TRBJ2-5, with 8 bases that match TRBD2. The CDR3 is made up of 15 amino acids. Germline values: CDR1 MNHNS, CDR2 SASEGT. J gave up 0 bases and V 2 bases, and 2 bases lay outside the gene matches. As DNA, the CDR3 is TGTGCCAGCAGTGAAATTAGCGGGGACCAAGAGACCCAGTACTTC. The encoded protein is CASSEISGDQETQYF.

This clone was observed a single time. The chain links TRBV9 to TRBJ2-5, with TRBD2 matching over 7 bases. The last part of the DNA fits TRBJ2-7 better; the J call may be wrong. Per germline, CDR1 SGDLS and CDR2 YYNGEE. CDR3 length equals 15 residues. CDR3 coding DNA: TGTGCCAGCAGCGTAGGCAGCGGGGAATCCTACGAGCAGTACTTC. Protein sequence: CASSVGSGESYEQYF.

The chain employs TRBV25-1 and TRBJ2-3, with D possibly matching TRBD1 (6 bases). V lost 3 bases, J lost 3 bases, and 10 bases lay in between. This CDR3 has 14 residues. From germline, CDR1 is MGHDK and CDR2 SYGVNS. In DNA form, the CDR3 reads TGTGCCAGCAGTGACTACAGGGCTACAGATACGCAGTATTTT. The encoded protein is CASSDYRATDTQYF. The entire variable domain, with the rest obtained from reference TRBV25-1 and TRBJ2-3, is as follows: EADIYQTPRYLVIGTGKKITLECSQTMGHDKMYWYQQDPGMELHLIHYSYGVNSTEKGDLSSESTVSRIRTEHFPLTLESARPSHTSQYLCASSDYRATDTQYFGPGTRLTVL.

Remarks on this clone: Mismatch with germline at one junction end may stem from a read error. V is TRBV30 and J is TRBJ1-5, with 7 bases lining up with TRBD1. The CDR3 has 14 residues. Looked up from germline, CDR1 is GTSNPN and CDR2 is SVGIG (reference sequence). CDR3 protein: CAWSRDRAVGEQNF. The CDR3 DNA reads as TGTGCCTGGAGCCGCGACAGGGCTGTTGGGGAGCAGAATTTT.

This clone showed up just a few times. The chain has TRBV2 and TRBJ1-2; no clear D. CDR3 size: 12 residues. V was shortened by 6 bases and J by 1 base, with 6 bases between the two germline ends. Germline CDR1 SNHLY, CDR2 FYNNEI. Here the CDR3 DNA reads TGTGCCAGCAGACAGTATAACTATGGCTACACCTTC. Translated: CASRQYNYGYTF.

The chain employs TRBV9 and TRBJ2-2, with D maybe TRBD1 (5 bases). V lost 3 bases, J lost 1 base, and 13 bases lay in between. Germline V gene lookup returns CDR1 SGDLS and CDR2 YYNGEE. CDR3 length: 16 amino acids. CDR3 nucleotides: TGTGCCAGCAGCGCATGGAAAGACAGGAACACCGGGGAGCTGTTTTTT. Its translation is CASSAWKDRNTGELFF.

The chain employs TRBV5-4 and TRBJ2-3, with 8 bases that match TRBD2. Germline values: CDR1 SGHNT, CDR2 YYREEE (reference sequence). V lost 4 bases to trimming and J lost 0 bases; unmatched junction nucleotides: 4. The CDR3 length is 15 residues. CDR3 nucleotide sequence: TGTGCCAGCAGCCCGGGGGGGCGCAGCACAGATACGCAGTATTTT. This gives the protein CASSPGGRSTDTQYF.